Listed here are 7 T cell receptor beta chains from one sample, sequenced in a study of blood T cell repertoires in COVID-19. Profiling relied on immunoSEQ multiplex PCR, and the TCRdb table lists in-frame clones only, not all of them. In the table there are about 300,000 clones, 85% to 90% of which are singletons. The sequenced material came from peripheral blood. The receptors derive from a woman in her forties or fifties with COVID-19, enrolled during active disease.

V usage is TRBV14 and J usage is TRBJ2-3, with D perhaps matching TRBD2 (6 bases). The CDR3 contains 15 residues. In germline, CDR1 is SGHDN, CDR2 FVKESK. The germline V and J ends were trimmed by 5 bases and 3 bases, with 15 bases remaining between them. This CDR3 is CASSSGIGRTDTQYF. DNA of the CDR3: TGTGCCAGCAGCTCGGGAATCGGGAGAACAGATACGCAGTATTTT.

This clone was seen once. The rearrangement uses TRBV11-2 and TRBJ2-1, with 7 bases identical to TRBD2. The CDR3 has 16 amino acids. Germline V lookup: CDR1 SGHAT, CDR2 FQNNGV. V lost 2 bases and J lost 5; bases outside the gene matches: 9. The CDR3 DNA reads as TGTGCCAGCAGCTTAACGACAGCTAGCGGCGACAATGAGCAGTTCTTC. It translates to CASSLTTASGDNEQFF.

This chain joins TRBV7-2 and TRBJ2-5; TRBD1 aligns across 7 bases. There are 14 residues in the CDR3. CDR1 and CDR2 from the germline V gene are SGHTA and FQGNSA. V shed 5 bases, J shed 7 bases, and the junction held 10 bases outside the gene matches. The CDR3 DNA reads as TGTGCCAGCAGCCTCGGGACAGCTACGACGACCCAGTACTTC. This translates into CASSLGTATTTQYF.

The CDR3 sequence: CASSYSWSSGANVLTF. The CDR3 region has the DNA TGTGCCAGCAGTTACTCATGGAGCTCTGGGGCCAACGTCCTGACTTTC. The chain recombines TRBV6-5 with TRBJ2-6; D remains unclear. The length of the CDR3 is 16 residues. CDR1 is MNHEY and CDR2 is SVGAGI in the germline V gene. Trimming pared 0 bases from V and 0 bases from J, leaving 6 bases between.

The J gene is TRBJ1-1, the V gene TRBV30; D is ambiguous. The CDR3 totals 12 residues. Trimming took off 2 bases at V and 8 bases at J, with 12 bases between the two ends. Germline V gene lookup returns CDR1 GTSNPN and CDR2 SVGIG (reference sequence). The CDR3 DNA sequence: TGTGCCTGGAGTTTCTCGAGGTCCGAAGCTTTCTTT. It specifies CAWSFSRSEAFF.

The chain joins TRBV9 to TRBJ2-1; 12 nucleotides agree with TRBD2. Germline-derived CDR1 and CDR2 are SGDLS and YYNGEE. V lost 2 bases, J lost 3 bases, and 9 bases stayed unmatched. This CDR3 is 18 amino acids long. CDR3 sequence reads: CASSVTSGRSGIYNEQFF. In DNA, the CDR3 is TGTGCCAGCAGCGTTACTAGCGGGAGGAGCGGCATCTACAATGAGCAGTTCTTC.

This chain links TRBV7-9 with TRBJ1-1; maybe TRBD1 (6 bases). The germline V gene encodes CDR1 SEHNR and CDR2 FQNEAQ (reference sequence). The CDR3 sequence is 17 residues long. V dropped 1 base and J dropped 2 bases, with 17 bases sitting between them. CDR3 bases: TGTGCCAGCAGCTTAGGATCGCAGGGGCCACCTAACACTGAAGCTTTCTTT. Protein: CASSLGSQGPPNTEAFF.